The sequence of this TCR beta chain was determined in a study of blood T cell repertoires in COVID-19. Whole-study context: COVID-19 samples collected from the United States, Italy and Spain covered acute and convalescent phases.

Participants spanned ages about 18 to 100 years and resided in 24 US areas. Participants reported their clinical history, and cohort assignment relied on those reports. Cohort 3 recovery required two negative PCRs, clearance, or symptom resolution. The assay was immunoSEQ multiplex PCR, and TCRdb's table has in-frame clones only and misses some. This repertoire shows about 310,000 clones, 89% found once; its top ten account for 4.5% to 6.5%. The CDR3 is made up of 13 amino acids. Germline trimming cut 5 bases from V and 13 bases from J; bases unmatched to any gene: 12. Germline V gene lookup returns CDR1 SNHLY and CDR2 FYNNEI.

Sequenced: PBMCs or T cells enriched from blood (not recorded which). The chain recombines TRBV2 with TRBJ2-3; 7 positions match TRBD2. The receptor was derived from a man in his 60s who had recovered from COVID-19. This CDR3 is CASSSSWTSEEYF. CDR3 nucleotide sequence: TGTGCCAGCAGTTCTTCTTGGACTAGTGAGGAGTATTTT.